A single sample gave rise to the 20 T cell receptor beta chains below, sequenced in a study of shared clonotypes between healthy human individuals. Naive-designated CD8 cells lacked CD45RO, were positively enriched for CCR7, and omitted terminally differentiated effector memory CD45RA+ cells. Assay: immunoSEQ multiplex PCR; the TCRdb copy retains only in-frame clones and omits some. The sample includes about 600,000 clones, 98% of them seen just once. The sequenced material came from naive CD8+ T cells sorted from blood. These receptors all stem from a man aged 25-40 years in good health.

The chain has TRBV7-9 and TRBJ2-1; D remains unclear. V was cut by 3 bases and J by 2 bases, with 14 bases left in between. The CDR3 has 16 residues. Per germline, CDR1 SEHNR and CDR2 FQNEAQ (reference sequence). The CDR3 region is CASSLGGFGPYNEQFF. The CDR3 nucleotides are TGTGCCAGCAGCTTGGGTGGATTTGGCCCCTACAATGAGCAGTTCTTC.

V gene TRBV18 combines with J gene TRBJ2-1, with D perhaps matching TRBD2 (6 bases). The germline V gene has CDR1 KGHSH and CDR2 LQKENI. V lost 0 bases and J lost 8, with 11 bases in between. The CDR3 consists of 14 residues. Here the CDR3 reads CASSPPGGGYEQFF. In nucleotides, the CDR3 is TGTGCCAGCTCACCACCGGGGGGTGGCTATGAGCAGTTCTTC.

The chain combines TRBV6-5 with TRBJ2-1, with 7 bases fitting TRBD2. Germline V gene lookup returns CDR1 MNHEY and CDR2 SVGAGI. This CDR3 region has 16 residues. Unmatched junction bases numbered 8, after V lost 4 bases and J lost 2 bases. CDR3 DNA: TGTGCCAGCAGTTCCCTTTCTAGCGGAACCTACAATGAGCAGTTCTTC. This codes for CASSSLSSGTYNEQFF.

J is TRBJ2-7 and V is TRBV7-9, with D unresolved. Germline V gene sequence: CDR1 SEHNR, CDR2 FQNEAQ (reference sequence). V was cut by 6 bases and J by 1 base, with 7 bases left in between. CDR3 length equals 12 residues. CDR3 DNA sequence: TGTGCCAGCAGTCGGGTATCCTACGAGCAGTACTTC. Residues: CASSRVSYEQYF.

This clone was found once. The chain uses TRBV11-2 and TRBJ2-7, with a tentative D call TRBD2 (5 bases). The CDR3 covers 14 residues. Looked up from germline, CDR1 is SGHAT and CDR2 is FQNNGV. Trimming cost V 0 bases and J 7 bases, with 13 bases left between them. The CDR3 spells CASSLDGIAWEQYF. The CDR3 coding sequence is TGTGCCAGCAGCTTAGACGGGATTGCCTGGGAGCAGTACTTC.

V usage is TRBV7-9 and J usage is TRBJ2-7; TRBD1 matches at 8 bases. The ends lost 6 bases at V and 4 bases at J; junction bases unmatched: 8. The CDR3 is made up of 14 amino acids. Germline loops: CDR1 SEHNR, CDR2 FQNEAQ (reference sequence). This CDR3 reads CASSPTGQVYEQYF. CDR3 nucleotides: TGTGCCAGCAGTCCCACGGGACAGGTATACGAGCAGTACTTC.

This chain uses TRBV5-6 with TRBJ1-4, with D possibly matching TRBD1 (6 bases). This CDR3 has 15 residues. CDR1 SGHDT and CDR2 YYEEEE come from the germline V gene. Trimming removed 0 bases from V and 8 bases from J, with 14 bases in between. CDR3 protein: CASSLASGEEEKLFF. CDR3 sequence (DNA): TGTGCCAGCAGCTTGGCCTCAGGGGAGGAAGAAAAACTGTTTTTT. Combining the CDR3 with reference TRBV5-6 and TRBJ1-4 gives the whole variable domain DAGVTQSPTHLIKTRGQQVTLRCSPKSGHDTVSWYQQALGQGPQFIFQYYEEEERQRGNFPDRFSGHQFPNYSSELNVNALLLGDSALYLCASSLASGEEEKLFFGSGTQLSVL.

V is TRBV13 and J is TRBJ2-3; D possibly uses TRBD1 or TRBD2 (5 bases each). V lost 4 bases, J lost 0 bases, and 5 bases lay in between. CDR3 size: 13 residues. Germline values: CDR1 PRHDT, CDR2 FYEKMQ (reference sequence). The CDR3 here is CASSWGSTDTQYF. The DNA of the CDR3 is TGTGCCAGCAGCTGGGGGAGCACAGATACGCAGTATTTT.

The V gene is TRBV29-1, the J gene TRBJ2-5; 11 nucleotides align to TRBD2. The V and J ends lost 7 bases and 1 base, in that order; junction bases with no gene match: 5. The CDR3 is 14 residues long. Germline values: CDR1 SQVTM, CDR2 ANQGSEA. CDR3 residues: CSAYSGRVQETQYF. DNA for the CDR3: TGCAGCGCCTATAGCGGGAGGGTCCAAGAGACCCAGTACTTC.

V is TRBV12-5 and J is TRBJ2-1; 8 nucleotides agree with TRBD1. Unmatched junction bases numbered 24, after V lost 2 bases and J lost 9 bases. The CDR3 covers 20 residues. The V gene's germline CDR1 is LGHNT and CDR2 FRNRAP. The CDR3 spells CASGLLGDRCLGPPGGEQFF. CDR3 nucleotide sequence: TGTGCTAGTGGTTTGCTCGGGGACAGGTGTTTGGGGCCCCCCGGAGGTGAGCAGTTCTTC.

Of note for this clone: The sample holds other DNA sequences that translate to the same CDR3. The chain combines TRBV5-1 with TRBJ2-7; 8 nucleotides match TRBD1. V shed 4 bases, J shed 1 base, and the junction held 4 bases outside the gene matches. Germline lookup yields CDR1 SGHRS and CDR2 YFSETQ. This CDR3 region has 14 residues. In nucleotides, the CDR3 is TGCGCCAGCAGCCCAGGGACAGGTTCCTACGAGCAGTACTTC. Translation: CASSPGTGSYEQYF.

The rearrangement joins TRBV18 to TRBJ1-2, with TRBD1 matching over 9 bases. Germline V gene data show CDR1 as KGHSH and CDR2 as LQKENI. V was clipped by 6 bases and J by 0 bases; unmatched bases: 2. There are 14 residues in the CDR3. The CDR3 bases are TGTGCCAGCTCGGGACAGGGAGCTAACTATGGCTACACCTTC. It codes for CASSGQGANYGYTF.

This chain uses TRBV30 with TRBJ2-1; D uncertain. V shed 2 bases and J shed 4 bases, with 9 bases lying between them. This CDR3 has 13 amino acids. CDR1 and CDR2 from the germline V gene are GTSNPN and SVGIG (reference sequence). The CDR3 protein is CAWSQVGYNEQFF. Written as DNA, the CDR3 is TGTGCCTGGAGTCAGGTAGGGTACAATGAGCAGTTCTTC. The whole variable domain, remainder taken from reference TRBV30 and TRBJ2-1, is SQTIHQWPATLVQPVGSPLSLECTVEGTSNPNLYWYRQAAGRGLQLLFYSVGIGQISSEVPQNLSASRPQDRQFILSSKKLLLSDSGFYLCAWSQVGYNEQFFGPGTRLTVL.

This chain joins TRBV9 and TRBJ1-2; D not certain. Germline-derived CDR1 and CDR2 are SGDLS and YYNGEE. CDR3 length: 13 residues. Between the trimmed V and J ends, which lost 1 base and 5 bases, there was a span of 9 bases. Here the CDR3 DNA reads TGTGCCAGCAGCGTACAGGATGGGTATGGCTACACCTTC. As protein: CASSVQDGYGYTF.

The chain employs TRBV4-1 and TRBJ2-7, with 7 bases aligning to TRBD2. The V and J ends lost 2 bases and 0 bases, in that order; junction bases with no gene match: 7. There are 16 residues in the CDR3. Germline CDR1 is MGHRA and CDR2 is YSYEKL. CDR3 sequence reads: CASSQSNSGSSYEQYF. The CDR3 bases are TGCGCCAGCAGCCAATCGAATAGCGGGTCCTCCTACGAGCAGTACTTC.

This chain uses TRBV4-1 with TRBJ2-1; perhaps TRBD2 as D (6 bases). The CDR3 runs 18 residues. From germline, CDR1 is MGHRA and CDR2 YSYEKL. V shed 1 base and J shed 4 bases, with 20 bases lying between them. DNA for the CDR3: TGCGCCAGCAGCCAAGTCCAAAGGCATGTGGGGGGTTACAATGAGCAGTTCTTC. It yields the protein CASSQVQRHVGGYNEQFF.

The rearrangement joins TRBV5-5 to TRBJ1-1; unclear D gene. This CDR3 spans 13 amino acids. V dropped 1 base and J dropped 8 bases, with 12 bases sitting between them. CDR1 is SGHKS, CDR2 YYEKEE, per germline (reference sequence). CDR3 amino acids: CASSLNSPREAFF. In DNA form, the CDR3 reads TGTGCCAGCAGCTTGAACTCTCCGAGGGAAGCTTTCTTT.

The chain couples TRBV18 to TRBJ1-5; D possibly corresponds to TRBD1 (5 bases). The V end was cut by 8 bases, the J end by 3 bases, with 20 bases between. Germline CDR1 KGHSH, CDR2 LQKENI. The CDR3 loop spans 16 amino acids. In nucleotides, the CDR3 is TGTGCCAGCCAGGAAACTGCCGGGACCCACAATCAGCCCCAGCATTTT. Its protein is CASQETAGTHNQPQHF.

This clone appeared once. The rearrangement joins TRBV4-1 to TRBJ2-7, with 7 bases that match TRBD1. The CDR3 extends over 14 amino acids. The J segment lost 3 bases and the V segment lost 5 bases, leaving 7 bases of the junction unmatched. Germline V gene lookup returns CDR1 MGHRA and CDR2 YSYEKL. CDR3 protein: CASSSRDSFYEQYF. The DNA of the CDR3 is TGCGCCAGCAGCAGCCGGGACAGCTTCTACGAGCAGTACTTC.

The chain links TRBV25-1 to TRBJ2-5; D is unresolved. Trimming took off 6 bases at V and 2 bases at J, with 13 bases between the two ends. Per the germline V gene, CDR1 is MGHDK and CDR2 is SYGVNS. The CDR3 loop spans 14 amino acids. CDR3 sequence (DNA): TGTGCCAGCAGGGGATGGGCGGATCAAGAGACCCAGTACTTC. It specifies CASRGWADQETQYF.